The 25 T cell receptor beta chains given below trace back to one sample, sequenced in a study of blood T cell repertoires in COVID-19. The protocol was immunoSEQ multiplex PCR, while the TCRdb copy is restricted to in-frame clones and leaves out a portion. The sample yields 200,000 or so clones, nearly 90% seen once. The material sequenced was PBMCs or T cells enriched from blood (not recorded which). These TCRs come from a man aged 25 to 40 who had recovered from COVID-19.

The chain joins TRBV29-1 to TRBJ2-3; weak D call: TRBD2 (5 bases). The germline V gene encodes CDR1 SQVTM and CDR2 ANQGSEA. Between the trimmed V and J ends, which lost 7 bases and 0 bases, there was a span of 11 bases. The CDR3 contains 13 residues. Here the CDR3 reads CSARTGSTDTQYF. The CDR3 nucleotides are TGCAGCGCCCGGACGGGGAGCACAGATACGCAGTATTTT.

The V call is TRBV6-5, the J call TRBJ1-2; 10 bases fit TRBD1. The CDR3 consists of 13 residues. Trimming cost V 6 bases and J 7 bases; bases outside gene matches: 5. Germline V CDR1 and CDR2: MNHEY, SVGAGI. The CDR3 protein is CASRETGGPGYTF. The CDR3 coding sequence is TGTGCCAGCAGGGAGACAGGGGGCCCTGGCTACACCTTC.

The CDR3 region has the DNA TGTGCCAGCAGCTTAAATAGCGGGGGGGTCACCGGGGAGCTGTTTTTT. Translation: CASSLNSGGVTGELFF. The J gene is TRBJ2-2, the V gene TRBV7-8, with 11 bases matching TRBD2. J gave up 4 bases and V 2 bases, and 3 bases lay outside the gene matches. This CDR3 is built from 16 residues. The germline CDR1 and CDR2 sequences are SGHVS and FQNEAQ.

The rearrangement uses TRBV5-4 and TRBJ2-3, with 8 bases aligning to TRBD2. The CDR3 has 15 residues. Trimming took 3 bases from V and 1 from J; bases not matched to a gene: 4. CDR1 is SGHNT and CDR2 is YYREEE in the germline V gene (reference sequence). The CDR3 nucleotides are TGTGCCAGCAGCTCGGGACTAGTGGGCACAGATACGCAGTATTTT. The encoded protein is CASSSGLVGTDTQYF.

The chain uses TRBV7-2 and TRBJ2-2; the D gene is possibly TRBD1 (6 bases). V lost 6 bases, J lost 4 bases, and 15 bases lay in between. The CDR3 runs 15 residues. From germline, CDR1 is SGHTA and CDR2 FQGNSA. The CDR3 bases are TGTGCCAGCAGGAACTGGGGGCTCTCCACCGGGGAGCTGTTTTTT. It yields the protein CASRNWGLSTGELFF.

The J gene is TRBJ2-3, the V gene TRBV19, with D unresolved. Germline lookup yields CDR1 LNHDA and CDR2 SQIVND (reference sequence). The CDR3 loop spans 14 amino acids. V lost 4 bases and J lost 1, with 9 bases in between. For the CDR3, the DNA is TGTGCCAGTAGTAGGGTCCAGGGCACAGATACGCAGTATTTT. Its translation: CASSRVQGTDTQYF.

This clone is a singleton in its sample. The V call is TRBV10-3, the J call TRBJ1-5; possibly TRBD1 for D (6 bases). CDR1 and CDR2 from the germline V gene are ENHRY and SYGVKD. V gave up 6 bases and J gave up 4 bases, with 7 bases separating them. This CDR3 has 12 amino acids. The CDR3 here is CAISGTNQPQHF. In DNA form, the CDR3 reads TGTGCCATCAGCGGGACAAATCAGCCCCAGCATTTT.

The chain couples TRBV19 to TRBJ1-5; 7 bases line up with TRBD1. The CDR3 runs to 15 residues. Germline V gives CDR1 LNHDA, CDR2 SQIVND (reference sequence). Losses at the gene ends were 5 bases for V and 6 bases for J; bases not matched to a gene: 10. DNA for the CDR3: TGTGCCAGTAGTTCAACAGGGGAGAGGGGTCAGCCCCAGCATTTT. This translates into CASSSTGERGQPQHF.

J is TRBJ2-4 and V is TRBV13; D perhaps matches TRBD2 (7 bases). V shed 3 bases and J shed 7 bases, with 13 bases lying between them. The germline gives CDR1 PRHDT, CDR2 FYEKMQ (reference sequence). The CDR3 contains 14 residues. The CDR3 bases are TGTGCCAGCAGCTTTCGGGGGGCGCGGAACATTCAGTACTTC. Encoded protein: CASSFRGARNIQYF.

This clone was seen once. The rearrangement uses TRBV2 and TRBJ2-7; 11 bases fit TRBD2. The CDR3 is made up of 13 amino acids. Germline loops: CDR1 SNHLY, CDR2 FYNNEI. With V trimmed by 8 bases and J by 2 bases, 2 bases remained unmatched. CDR3: CASLLAGAYEQYF. CDR3 sequence (DNA): TGTGCCAGCCTACTAGCGGGGGCCTACGAGCAGTACTTC.

This sequence joins TRBV11-3 and TRBJ2-1, with 10 bases matching TRBD2. CDR1 and CDR2 from the germline V gene are SGHNT and YENEEA. The CDR3 spans 16 residues. The V and J ends lost 1 base and 2 bases, in that order; junction bases with no gene match: 2. CDR3: CASSLGGLAAYNEQFF. In DNA form, the CDR3 reads TGTGCCAGCAGCTTAGGTGGACTAGCGGCCTACAATGAGCAGTTCTTC.

The J gene is TRBJ1-2, the V gene TRBV28; possibly TRBD1 for D (6 bases). The CDR3 totals 15 residues. V gave up 1 base and J gave up 2 bases, with 11 bases separating them. CDR1 and CDR2 from the germline V gene are MDHEN and SYDVKM. The CDR3 DNA reads TGTGCCAGCAGTTTATTTCCGACAGGAAACTATGGCTACACCTTC. Protein product: CASSLFPTGNYGYTF.

V is TRBV5-1 and J is TRBJ1-4, with 7 bases aligning to TRBD1. The CDR3 extends over 16 amino acids. Trimming cost V 4 bases and J 7 bases; bases outside gene matches: 13. From germline, CDR1 is SGHRS and CDR2 YFSETQ. CDR3 protein: CASSIGDSSSGEKLFF. The CDR3 DNA follows: TGCGCCAGCAGCATAGGGGACAGCTCCTCGGGTGAAAAACTGTTTTTT.

J is TRBJ1-6 and V is TRBV7-2; TRBD1 matches at 7 bases. Trimming at V came to 3 bases and at J to 9 bases, leaving 8 bases not matched to a gene. The germline CDR1 and CDR2 sequences are SGHTA and FQGNSA. The CDR3 runs 15 residues. CDR3 protein: CASSLLQGKASPLHF. The CDR3 bases are TGTGCCAGCAGCTTGCTACAGGGGAAGGCTTCACCCCTCCACTTT. The whole variable domain, remainder taken from reference TRBV7-2 and TRBJ1-6, is GAGVSQSPSNKVTEKGKDVELRCDPISGHTALYWYRQSLGQGLEFLIYFQGNSAPDKSGLPSDRFSAERTGGSVSTLTIQRTQQEDSAVYLCASSLLQGKASPLHFGNGTRLTVT.

This clone turned up a few times. The chain combines TRBV9 with TRBJ2-2, with D perhaps TRBD2 (5 bases). The CDR3 extends over 15 amino acids. V lost 0 bases to trimming and J lost 3 bases, with 9 bases between them. From germline, CDR1 is SGDLS and CDR2 YYNGEE. CDR3 in amino acids: CASSVGDYYTGELFF. For the CDR3, the DNA is TGTGCCAGCAGCGTAGGAGACTATTACACCGGGGAGCTGTTTTTT.

This chain joins TRBV18 and TRBJ1-3; maybe TRBD1 (5 bases). The germline V and J ends were trimmed by 2 bases and 1 base, with 9 bases remaining between them. The CDR3 runs to 15 residues. The V gene's germline CDR1 is KGHSH and CDR2 LQKENI. CDR3 amino acids: CASSPNQGSGNTIYF. The CDR3 nucleotides read TGTGCCAGCTCACCAAATCAGGGATCTGGAAACACCATATATTTT.

The rearrangement uses TRBV27 and TRBJ1-1; possibly TRBD1 for D (5 bases). Trimming cost V 5 bases and J 0 bases, with 16 bases left between them. The CDR3 totals 16 residues. The germline V gene has CDR1 MNHEY and CDR2 SMNVEV (reference sequence). This chain's CDR3 is CASSPRTQYLNTEAFF. The CDR3, as DNA: TGTGCCAGCAGTCCCCGGACACAGTACTTGAACACTGAAGCTTTCTTT.

The chain links TRBV12-3 or TRBV12-4 to TRBJ2-7; 8 positions match TRBD1. CDR3 length: 12 residues. The V gene end was trimmed by 7 bases and the J gene end by 6 bases; junction bases not matched to a gene: 5. This chain's CDR3 is CASIQGAGEQYF. CDR3 coding DNA: TGTGCCAGCATCCAGGGGGCCGGCGAGCAGTACTTC.

J is TRBJ2-3 and V is TRBV28, with 12 bases that match TRBD2. The V gene's germline CDR1 is MDHEN and CDR2 SYDVKM. The CDR3 has 16 residues. J lost 3 bases, V lost 3 bases, and 4 bases had no gene match. This chain's CDR3 is CASSFSSGRETDTQYF. The DNA for the CDR3 is TGTGCCAGCAGTTTCTCTAGCGGGAGGGAGACAGATACGCAGTATTTT. Full variable domain (remainder filled in from reference TRBV28 and TRBJ2-3): DVKVTQSSRYLVKRTGEKVFLECVQDMDHENMFWYRQDPGLGLRLIYFSYDVKMKEKGDIPEGYSVSREKKERFSLILESASTNQTSMYLCASSFSSGRETDTQYFGPGTRLTVL.

The chain employs TRBV5-4 and TRBJ1-4, with a possible D match to TRBD1 (6 bases). Deletions cut 4 bases from V and 5 bases from J, with 15 bases between. There are 15 residues in the CDR3. Germline V gene sequence: CDR1 SGHNT, CDR2 YYREEE (reference sequence). The CDR3 loop reads CASSAYREGNEKLFF. The CDR3 nucleotides are TGTGCCAGCAGCGCGTACAGGGAGGGCAATGAAAAACTGTTTTTT. The full variable domain, rest sourced from reference TRBV5-4 and TRBJ1-4, is ETGVTQSPTHLIKTRGQQVTLRCSSQSGHNTVSWYQQALGQGPQFIFQYYREEENGRGNFPPRFSGLQFPNYSSELNVNALELDDSALYLCASSAYREGNEKLFFGSGTQLSVL.

The chain couples TRBV3-1 (or the pseudogene TRBV3-2) to TRBJ1-3; D ambiguous. Germline values: CDR1 LGHDT, CDR2 YNNKEL (reference sequence). Trimming shortened V by 4 bases and J by 2 bases, and 3 bases separated the two germline ends. This CDR3 spans 12 amino acids. The CDR3 spells CASSLTGNTIYF. CDR3 DNA: TGTGCCAGCAGCCTTACTGGAAACACCATATATTTT.

The chain carries TRBV5-1 and TRBJ2-7; possible D gene TRBD2, 5 bases. Germline CDR1 reads SGHRS; CDR2 reads YFSETQ. This CDR3 is built from 15 residues. V gave up 0 bases and J gave up 4 bases, with 14 bases separating them. The CDR3 here is CASSLASGTPYEQYF. In DNA form, the CDR3 reads TGCGCCAGCAGCTTGGCCTCGGGAACCCCTTACGAGCAGTACTTC.

In the case of this clone: The sample has other DNA sequences that encode this CDR3 too. The CDR3 loop is CASSLGQVYGYTF. The CDR3 coding sequence is TGTGCCAGCAGTTTGGGACAGGTTTATGGCTACACCTTC. The rearrangement uses TRBV7-2 and TRBJ1-2, with 8 bases that match TRBD1. CDR1 SGHTA and CDR2 FQGNSA come from the germline V gene. This CDR3 has 13 residues. The trim removed 6 bases at V and 5 bases at J, leaving 5 bases unmatched.

As to this clone: The sample carries other DNA sequences with the same CDR3. This rearrangement joins TRBV5-1 to TRBJ2-1; a possible D gene is TRBD2 (5 bases). This CDR3 has 14 amino acids. Per the germline V gene, CDR1 is SGHRS and CDR2 is YFSETQ. Trimming left V 4 bases short and J 4 bases short, with 12 bases between. The CDR3 bases are TGCGCCAGCAGCCCGGCTGGAGGATACAATGAGCAGTTCTTC. Its translation: CASSPAGGYNEQFF. Drawing the rest from reference TRBV5-1 and TRBJ2-1, the complete variable domain is KAGVTQTPRYLIKTRGQQVTLSCSPISGHRSVSWYQQTPGQGLQFLFEYFSETQRNKGNFPGRFSGRQFSNSRSEMNVSTLELGDSALYLCASSPAGGYNEQFFGPGTRLTVL.

V gene TRBV19 combines with J gene TRBJ1-3; 10 bases line up with TRBD1. The V gene end was trimmed by 5 bases and the J gene end by 1 base; junction bases not matched to a gene: 8. Germline V lookup: CDR1 LNHDA, CDR2 SQIVND (reference sequence). This CDR3 spans 17 amino acids. CDR3 sequence: CASSEPGQGNSGNTIYF. Here the CDR3 DNA reads TGTGCCAGTAGTGAGCCGGGACAGGGGAATTCTGGAAACACCATATATTTT.